This entry features one T cell receptor beta chain sequence. As yet, its antigen is unknown. Germline assignment: CDR1 LNHNV and CDR2 YYDKDF (reference sequence). Losses at the gene ends were 10 bases for V and 0 bases for J; bases not matched to a gene: 10. CDR3 length: 15 residues. TCRdb passed the 5' RACE reads through MiXCR, listing each CDR3 protein once. Of a few hundred thousand distinct CDR3 sequences in the sample, approximately 22% were seen once. The sample originates from a study of T-cell memory formation after mild COVID-19. On the study more broadly: Across donors, TCR clusters were largely donor specific. Overall study results and limits: Chiefly within CM and EM were the contracting CD4+ clones; CD8+ ones were within EMRA. Pre-infection memory held some responding clones, suggesting pre-existing cross-reactive T cells responded.

The rearrangement uses TRBV15 and TRBJ2-3; 7 bases are shared with TRBD2. This receptor was obtained from a man aged 18 to 30 who had mild COVID-19 (a few samples of this study predate the infection). Cell type and time point are not known. The sequenced material came from PBMCs or a T cell subset sorted from them (not recorded which). The CDR3 DNA sequence: TGTGCCAGCAGGCCCGGGGGGACTAGCACAGATACGCAGTATTTT. The encoded protein is CASRPGGTSTDTQYF.